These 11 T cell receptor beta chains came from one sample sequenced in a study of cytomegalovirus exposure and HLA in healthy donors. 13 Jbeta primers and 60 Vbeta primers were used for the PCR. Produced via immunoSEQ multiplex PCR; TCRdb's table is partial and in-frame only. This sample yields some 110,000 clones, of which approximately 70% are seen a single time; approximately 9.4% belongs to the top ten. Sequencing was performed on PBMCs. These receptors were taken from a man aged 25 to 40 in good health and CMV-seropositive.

CDR3 region: CASSLSGQGPREQFF. As DNA, the CDR3 is TGTGCCAGCAGTTTATCGGGACAGGGACCGCGAGAGCAGTTCTTC. The chain has TRBV27 and TRBJ2-1; TRBD1 matches at 9 bases. Germline loops: CDR1 MNHEY, CDR2 SMNVEV (reference sequence). V shed 0 bases, J shed 10 bases, and the junction held 7 bases outside the gene matches. This CDR3 region has 15 residues.

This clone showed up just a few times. CDR3 coding DNA: TGTGCCAGCAGGGAGGGAACAGGGGAAGGGGGCTATGGCTACACCTTC. Its translation: CASREGTGEGGYGYTF. The chain carries TRBV7-6 and TRBJ1-2; 7 bases are a match to TRBD1. In germline, CDR1 is SGHVS, CDR2 FNYEAQ. Unmatched junction bases numbered 14, after V lost 6 bases and J lost 4 bases. This CDR3 has 16 amino acids.

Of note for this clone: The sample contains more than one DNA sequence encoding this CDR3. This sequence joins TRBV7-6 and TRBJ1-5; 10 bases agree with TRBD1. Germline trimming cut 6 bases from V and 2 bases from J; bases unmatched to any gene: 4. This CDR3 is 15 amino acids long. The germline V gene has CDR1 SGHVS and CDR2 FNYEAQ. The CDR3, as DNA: TGTGCCAGCAGTATAGGGACAGGGGGCAATCAGCCCCAGCATTTT. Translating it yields CASSIGTGGNQPQHF.

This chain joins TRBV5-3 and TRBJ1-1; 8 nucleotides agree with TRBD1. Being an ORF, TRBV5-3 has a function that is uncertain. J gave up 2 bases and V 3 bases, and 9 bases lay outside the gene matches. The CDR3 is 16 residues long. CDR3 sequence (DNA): TGTGCCAGAAGCTCGGACAGGGAGGGGGGAAACACTGAAGCTTTCTTT. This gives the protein CARSSDREGGNTEAFF.

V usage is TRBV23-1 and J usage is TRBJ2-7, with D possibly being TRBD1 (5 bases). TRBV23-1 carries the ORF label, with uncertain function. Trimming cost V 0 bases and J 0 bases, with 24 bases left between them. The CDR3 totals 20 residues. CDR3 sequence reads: CASSQSKTEPTPLSSYEQYF. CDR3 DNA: TGCGCCAGCAGTCAATCGAAGACAGAACCTACCCCCCTCAGCTCCTACGAGCAGTACTTC.

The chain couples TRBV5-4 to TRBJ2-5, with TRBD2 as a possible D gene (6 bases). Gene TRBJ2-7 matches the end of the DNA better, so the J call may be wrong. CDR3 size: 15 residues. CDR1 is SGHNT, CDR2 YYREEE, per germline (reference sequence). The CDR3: CASSPTGVGSYEQYF. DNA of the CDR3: TGTGCCAGCAGCCCGACGGGGGTAGGCTCCTACGAGCAGTACTTC.

Here the CDR3 DNA reads TGCAGCGTTGATCTGGGAGGCAGGGGGCCGGGGGGCTACACCTTC. This translates into CSVDLGGRGPGGYTF. This sequence joins TRBV29-1 and TRBJ1-2; the match to TRBD1 covers 8 bases. The germline gives CDR1 SQVTM, CDR2 ANQGSEA. The V and J ends lost 3 bases and 8 bases, in that order; junction bases with no gene match: 14. This CDR3 spans 15 amino acids. Full variable domain (outside the CDR3, taken from reference TRBV29-1 and TRBJ1-2): SAVISQKPSRDICQRGTSLTIQCQVDSQVTMMFWYRQQPGQSLTLIATANQGSEATYESGFVIDKFPISRPNLTFSTLTVSNMSPEDSSIYLCSVDLGGRGPGGYTFGSGTRLTVV.

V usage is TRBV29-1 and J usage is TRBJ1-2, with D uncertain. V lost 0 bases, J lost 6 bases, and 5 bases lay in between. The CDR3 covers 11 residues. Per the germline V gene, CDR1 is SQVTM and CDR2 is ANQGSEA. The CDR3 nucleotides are TGCAGCGTTGAAGATATAGATGGCTACACCTTC. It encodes CSVEDIDGYTF.

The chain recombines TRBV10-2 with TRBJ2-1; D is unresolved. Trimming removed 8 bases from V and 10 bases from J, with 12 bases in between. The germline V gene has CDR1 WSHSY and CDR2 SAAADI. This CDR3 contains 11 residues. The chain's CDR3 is CASLLGGEQFF. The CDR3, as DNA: TGCGCCAGCCTCCTTGGTGGCGAGCAGTTCTTC.

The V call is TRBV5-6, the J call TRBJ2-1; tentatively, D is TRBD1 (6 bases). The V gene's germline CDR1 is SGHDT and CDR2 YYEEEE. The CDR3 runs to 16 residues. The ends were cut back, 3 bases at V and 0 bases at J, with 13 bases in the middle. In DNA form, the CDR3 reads TGTGCCAGCAGCTGGGGACAACACCCCTCCTACAATGAGCAGTTCTTC. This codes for CASSWGQHPSYNEQFF. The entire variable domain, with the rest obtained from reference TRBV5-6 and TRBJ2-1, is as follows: DAGVTQSPTHLIKTRGQQVTLRCSPKSGHDTVSWYQQALGQGPQFIFQYYEEEERQRGNFPDRFSGHQFPNYSSELNVNALLLGDSALYLCASSWGQHPSYNEQFFGPGTRLTVL.

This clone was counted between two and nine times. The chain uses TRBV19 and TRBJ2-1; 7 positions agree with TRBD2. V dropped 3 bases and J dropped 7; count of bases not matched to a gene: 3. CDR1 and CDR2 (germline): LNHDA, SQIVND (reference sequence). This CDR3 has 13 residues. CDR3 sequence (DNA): TGTGCCAGTAGTATGCGGGGGTATAATGAGCAGTTCTTC. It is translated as CASSMRGYNEQFF.